These 17 T cell receptor beta chains were all obtained from the same sample, sequenced in a study of response to subunit inactivated influenza vaccine. TCRdb fed the RT-PCR reads into MiXCR, producing one record per CDR3 protein. The data hold around 200,000 distinct CDR3 sequences, with about 9.3% observed a single time. The material sequenced was non-naive T cells sorted from PBMCs, taken on the day of vaccination. Every receptor here comes from a man aged 45-65 years who received an inactivated influenza vaccine.

For this clonotype: A much larger clone is a single base away; this may be a read error. The chain links TRBV7-9 to TRBJ1-1, with D hard to call. The V end lost 3 bases, the J end lost 1 base, and 6 bases lay between the germline ends. The V gene's germline CDR1 is SEHNR and CDR2 FQNEAQ (reference sequence). The CDR3 length is 13 residues. The CDR3, as DNA: TGTGCCAGCAGCTTGGGCACGAACACTGAAGCTTTCTTT. It yields the protein CASSLGTNTEAFF.

The chain carries TRBV11-2 and TRBJ2-7; D possibly corresponds to TRBD2 (5 bases). Germline CDR1 reads SGHAT; CDR2 reads FQNNGV. Trimming took 1 base from V and 2 from J, leaving 12 bases between them. CDR3 length equals 15 residues. CDR3 nucleotide sequence: TGTGCCAGCAGCTTAGGCGGGTCGAGGACCTACGAGCAGTACTTC. It translates to CASSLGGSRTYEQYF. Variable domain in full (rest from reference TRBV11-2 and TRBJ2-7): EAGVAQSPRYKIIEKRQSVAFWCNPISGHATLYWYQQILGQGPKLLIQFQNNGVVDDSQLPKDRFSAERLKGVDSTLKIQPAKLEDSAVYLCASSLGGSRTYEQYFGPGTRLTVT.

This clonotype showed up many times. The V and J genes are TRBV4-1 and TRBJ2-2; D remains unclear. Trimming removed 1 base at V and 6 bases at J, with 6 bases between. CDR3 size: 13 residues. Germline values: CDR1 MGHRA, CDR2 YSYEKL. The CDR3 loop is CASSQGVAGELFF. DNA of the CDR3: TGCGCCAGCAGCCAAGGCGTAGCCGGGGAGCTGTTTTTT.

This clonotype was found many times. The gene calls are TRBV9 and TRBJ2-1; TRBD2 matches at 9 bases. The V and J ends lost 0 bases and 9 bases, in that order; junction bases with no gene match: 7. Germline CDR1 and CDR2: SGDLS and YYNGEE. The CDR3 has 15 residues. CDR3 sequence (DNA): TGTGCCAGCAGCGTAGAGGTAAGACTAGCGGCTGAGCAGTTCTTC. This translates into CASSVEVRLAAEQFF. The whole variable domain, remainder taken from reference TRBV9 and TRBJ2-1, is DSGVTQTPKHLITATGQRVTLRCSPRSGDLSVYWYQQSLDQGLQFLIQYYNGEERAKGNILERFSAQQFPDLHSELNLSSLELGDSALYFCASSVEVRLAAEQFFGPGTRLTVL.

The chain employs TRBV30 and TRBJ2-5; possible D gene TRBD2, 6 bases. Germline lookup yields CDR1 GTSNPN and CDR2 SVGIG (reference sequence). V was pared by 4 bases and J by 6 bases, with 15 bases between. This CDR3 spans 13 amino acids. CDR3 in DNA: TGTGCCTGGAAATACGGGGGAACACAGACCCAGTACTTC. Its protein is CAWKYGGTQTQYF.

This clonotype was found a few times. The chain recombines TRBV6-5 with TRBJ1-2; a weak D match, TRBD1 (5 bases). The CDR3 is 14 residues long. V lost 4 bases and J 2 bases, leaving 11 bases between the germline ends. Germline loops: CDR1 MNHEY, CDR2 SVGAGI. CDR3 protein: CASSSPGRNYGYTF. In nucleotides, the CDR3 is TGTGCCAGCAGTTCCCCGGGACGGAACTATGGCTACACCTTC.

This clonotype has ten or more counts. The chain has TRBV5-1 and TRBJ2-3, with 8 bases lining up with TRBD1. Germline loops: CDR1 SGHRS, CDR2 YFSETQ. This CDR3 is built from 11 residues. Trimming took 4 bases from V and 12 from J; bases not matched to a gene: 4. In DNA form, the CDR3 reads TGCGCCAGCAGCACCGGACAGGGACAGTATTTT. It encodes CASSTGQGQYF.

This clonotype was seen ten or more times. The gene calls are TRBV7-2 and TRBJ2-7; 9 nucleotides agree with TRBD1. Germline assignment: CDR1 SGHTA and CDR2 FQGNSA. With 6 bases clipped from V and 3 bases from J, the junction kept 3 bases outside the gene matches. The length of the CDR3 is 13 residues. The CDR3 spells CASRGTGIYEQYF. In DNA form, the CDR3 reads TGTGCCAGCAGAGGGACAGGGATCTACGAGCAGTACTTC.

The chain carries TRBV13 and TRBJ1-2; D is possibly TRBD1 (6 bases). The germline CDR1 and CDR2 sequences are PRHDT and FYEKMQ (reference sequence). Trimming cost V 5 bases and J 0 bases, with 16 bases left between them. CDR3 length equals 16 residues. The CDR3 nucleotides read TGTGCCAGCAGCGATCCGAAAAACAGGGCTAACTATGGCTACACCTTC. It encodes CASSDPKNRANYGYTF.

This clonotype was observed a handful of times. V and J are TRBV24-1 and TRBJ2-7; D is unresolved. Germline CDR1 reads KGHDR; CDR2 reads SFDVKD. The CDR3 runs 11 residues. V shed 0 bases and J shed 4 bases, with 0 bases lying between them. The CDR3 loop reads CATSDLYEQYF. CDR3 sequence (DNA): TGTGCCACCAGTGATTTGTACGAGCAGTACTTC.

This clonotype was detected ten times or more. V and J are TRBV5-6 and TRBJ2-7; D not resolved. The germline V and J ends were trimmed by 2 bases and 0 bases, with 9 bases remaining between them. Per the germline V gene, CDR1 is SGHDT and CDR2 is YYEEEE. This CDR3 is 14 amino acids long. The CDR3 sequence: CASSFGRTSYEQYF. CDR3 DNA: TGTGCCAGCAGCTTCGGAAGAACCTCCTACGAGCAGTACTTC.

This clonotype was detected ten times or more. The rearrangement links TRBV11-2 to TRBJ2-7; D possibly matches TRBD1 or TRBD2 (7 bases each). Trimming left V 2 bases short and J 1 base short, with 12 bases between. CDR3 length: 15 amino acids. The germline V gene has CDR1 SGHAT and CDR2 FQNNGV. The CDR3 nucleotides read TGTGCCAGCAGCTTAACCCAGGGGGGGTCCTACGAGCAGTACTTC. Its translation is CASSLTQGGSYEQYF.

This clonotype was observed many times. This CDR3 is CASSFAVGRVGYTF. DNA for the CDR3: TGTGCCAGCAGTTTCGCCGTAGGAAGGGTTGGCTACACCTTC. The chain couples TRBV12-3 or TRBV12-4 to TRBJ1-2; D call uncertain. The V and J ends lost 3 bases and 7 bases respectively, with 15 bases between them. CDR3 size: 14 residues.

V usage is TRBV12-3 or TRBV12-4 and J usage is TRBJ1-1; D is uncertain. The CDR3 is 16 amino acids. With 5 bases removed from V and 4 bases from J, the gap between germline ends came to 20 bases. The CDR3 reads CASSRTVKTIGTEAFF. CDR3 bases: TGTGCCAGCAGTCGAACGGTCAAGACAATCGGCACTGAAGCTTTCTTT.

The sample holds a few counts of this clonotype. The gene calls are TRBV4-2 and TRBJ2-1, with D unresolved. The CDR3 runs 14 residues. The germline V gene has CDR1 LGHNA and CDR2 YNFKEQ. The V end lost 0 bases, the J end lost 8 bases, and 11 bases lay between the germline ends. The DNA of the CDR3 is TGTGCCAGCAGCCAAGATCTCCAATCCCATGAGCAGTTCTTC. Protein: CASSQDLQSHEQFF.

The sample holds a few counts of this clonotype. The chain has TRBV27 and TRBJ2-1; the D gene is possibly TRBD2 (7 bases). V was cut by 6 bases and J by 10 bases, with 19 bases left in between. The CDR3 consists of 14 residues. The V gene's germline CDR1 is MNHEY and CDR2 SMNVEV (reference sequence). The CDR3 DNA reads TGTGCCAGCAGCCACTCTGGGGGGGGGCAAGAGCAGTTCTTC. This translates into CASSHSGGGQEQFF.

The table lists this clonotype with a count of one. The chain joins TRBV12-3 or TRBV12-4 to TRBJ2-1, with 12 bases matching TRBD2. Germline trimming cut 7 bases from V and 7 bases from J; bases unmatched to any gene: 8. This CDR3 is built from 15 residues. As DNA, the CDR3 is TGTGCCAGCACCATTGGACTAGCGGGATTAAATGAGCAGTTCTTC. Protein sequence: CASTIGLAGLNEQFF.